Listed below are T cell receptor beta chains from one sample, sequenced in a study of cytomegalovirus exposure and HLA in healthy donors. Sequencing was performed with immunoSEQ multiplex PCR; in TCRdb, only in-frame clones are kept and a portion is missing. The table records 120,000 or so clones, roughly four fifths of them present only once. Sequences were obtained from PBMCs. The origin of the receptors is a woman in her forties in good health and CMV-seropositive. Each CDR3 is given with its conserved first and last residue. Each record gives: D gene, J gene, V gene, clone size, CDR3 protein, CDR3 DNA. A D gene is named only where the DNA matches it firmly. Part of the rows lack a size; the others show once, few, many or a class for expanded clones.

TRBD2 | TRBJ2-3 | TRBV10-1 | few | CASSAWRGNTDTQYF | TGCGCCAGCAGTGCCTGGCGGGGGAATACAGATACGCAGTATTTT
TRBD2 | TRBJ2-7 | TRBV7-9 | . | CASSLGREQVEQYF | TGTGCCAGCAGCTTAGGGCGGGAGCAGGTCGAGCAGTACTTC
TRBD1 | TRBJ1-1 | TRBV7-3 | . | CASSQGGDGAEAFF | TGTGCCAGCAGCCAAGGGGGCGACGGTGCTGAAGCTTTCTTT
. | TRBJ2-7 | TRBV30 | . | CAWRARGDEQYF | TGTGCCTGGAGGGCTAGAGGCGACGAGCAGTACTTC
. | TRBJ2-2 | TRBV30 | . | CAWSKSVGGELFF | TGTGCCTGGAGTAAGTCGGTCGGCGGGGAGCTGTTTTTT
. | TRBJ2-3 | TRBV7-6 | . | CASSLVISGSVDTQYF | TGTGCCAGCAGCTTAGTTATTTCAGGGTCGGTAGATACGCAGTATTTT
TRBD2 | TRBJ2-3 | TRBV4-1 | . | CASSQVALAGGTDTQYF | TGCGCCAGCAGCCAAGTTGCACTAGCGGGAGGAACAGATACGCAGTATTTT
. | TRBJ1-5 | TRBV28 | . | CASSLRGAGGNQPQHF | TGTGCCAGCAGTTTACGAGGGGCAGGGGGCAATCAGCCCCAGCATTTT
TRBD1 | TRBJ2-7 | TRBV30 | . | CAWRGQGYEQYF | TGTGCCTGGAGGGGACAGGGCTACGAGCAGTACTTC
. | TRBJ2-7 | TRBV28 | . | CASSSGDRTYEQYF | TGTGCCAGCAGTTCTGGAGACAGGACCTACGAGCAGTACTTC
TRBD1 | TRBJ1-1 | TRBV2 | . | CASRGQPMNTEAFF | TGTGCCAGCAGGGGACAGCCCATGAACACTGAAGCTTTCTTT
. | TRBJ2-7 | TRBV7-3 | few | CASSLSGTPFYEQYF | TGTGCCAGCAGCTTAAGCGGGACTCCCTTTTACGAGCAGTACTTC
. | TRBJ1-2 | TRBV13 | . | CASSLEQLYGYTF | TGTGCCAGCAGCTTAGAACAGCTCTATGGCTACACCTTC
TRBD1 | TRBJ1-4 | TRBV9 | few | CASSVDGTGNEKLFF | TGTGCCAGCAGCGTAGATGGGACAGGCAATGAAAAACTGTTTTTT
. | TRBJ1-1 | TRBV5-1 | once | CASSRADRYTEAFF | TGCGCCAGCAGCAGGGCTGACAGGTACACTGAAGCTTTCTTT
. | TRBJ1-1 | TRBV6-1 | . | CASSRFQGTEAFF | TGTGCCAGCAGTCGTTTCCAGGGTACTGAAGCTTTCTTT
TRBD1 | TRBJ2-5 | TRBV25-1 | few | CASSAGGWSETQYF | TGTGCCAGCAGTGCAGGGGGATGGAGTGAGACCCAGTACTTC
. | TRBJ2-1 | TRBV27 | . | CASRTQAAKDEQFF | TGTGCCAGCCGTACCCAAGCGGCCAAGGATGAGCAGTTCTTC
. | TRBJ1-2 | TRBV11-2 | . | CAAEMASTLDGYTF | TGTGCCGCGGAAATGGCATCAACCCTAGATGGCTACACCTTC
. | TRBJ1-5 | TRBV19 | . | CASSIDGGVLSPQPQHF | TGTGCCAGTAGTATAGATGGGGGGGTTTTGAGTCCACAGCCCCAGCATTTT
. | TRBJ2-7 | TRBV6-5 | once | CARLTYEQYF | TGTGCCCGACTTACCTACGAGCAGTACTTC
TRBD2 | TRBJ2-1 | TRBV4-3 | few | CASSQGLAGVDEQFF | TGCGCCAGCAGCCAAGGGCTAGCGGGAGTCGATGAGCAGTTCTTC
. | TRBJ2-7 | TRBV28 | once | CASSTIGTYEQYF | TGTGCCAGCAGCACAATTGGTACCTACGAGCAGTACTTC
. | TRBJ1-1 | TRBV25-1 | . | CASSKQAPSTEAFF | TGTGCCAGCAGTAAACAGGCCCCGTCCACTGAAGCTTTCTTT
TRBD1 | TRBJ2-1 | TRBV6-6 | few | CASRLDREGQFF | TGTGCCAGCAGGCTAGACAGGGAAGGGCAGTTCTTC
. | TRBJ1-4 | TRBV7-9 | . | CASSSDSYATNEKLFF | TGTGCCAGCAGCTCGGACAGCTATGCAACTAATGAAAAACTGTTTTTT
. | TRBJ2-1 | TRBV30 | . | CACPGSARNEQFF | TGTGCCTGCCCCGGGTCCGCGCGCAATGAGCAGTTCTTC
. | TRBJ2-1 | TRBV11-2 | . | CASSLAAGRRGEQFF | TGTGCCAGCAGCTTAGCGGCAGGGAGGAGAGGTGAGCAGTTCTTC
TRBD1 | TRBJ2-2 | TRBV6-5 | . | CASRETGAGELFF | TGTGCCAGCAGGGAGACAGGGGCCGGGGAGCTGTTTTTT
. | TRBJ1-3 | TRBV7-8 | . | CASSLTRQSSGNTIYF | TGTGCCAGCAGCTTAACCAGACAGAGCTCTGGAAACACCATATATTTT
TRBD1 | TRBJ2-2 | TRBV6-1 | . | CASREYRDRVTGELFF | TGTGCCAGCAGAGAATACCGGGACAGGGTCACCGGGGAGCTGTTTTTT
TRBD2 | TRBJ2-1 | TRBV4-1 | . | CASSHTGTSNYNEQFF | TGCGCCAGCAGCCACACCGGGACTAGCAACTACAATGAGCAGTTCTTC
. | TRBJ2-1 | TRBV2 | . | CASSDGGLHEQFF | TGTGCCAGCAGTGATGGCGGGCTCCATGAGCAGTTCTTC
. | TRBJ2-7 | TRBV4-2 | . | CASSQDGQEVLYEQYF | TGTGCCAGCAGCCAAGATGGTCAGGAGGTGCTCTACGAGCAGTACTTC
TRBD1 | TRBJ1-1 | TRBV30 | . | CAWSTTGTGTSTEAFF | TGTGCCTGGAGCACGACCGGGACAGGGACGAGCACTGAAGCTTTCTTT
TRBD2 | TRBJ2-7 | TRBV7-2 | . | CASSVTVAGYEQYF | TGTGCCAGCAGCGTAACGGTAGCGGGATACGAGCAGTACTTC
. | TRBJ2-2 | TRBV10-3 | . | CAISAAAKNTGELFF | TGTGCCATCAGTGCAGCGGCCAAAAACACCGGGGAGCTGTTTTTT
. | TRBJ2-1 | TRBV7-9 | few | CASSLNRGNNEQFF | TGTGCCAGCAGCTTGAATAGGGGTAACAATGAGCAGTTCTTC
TRBD1 | TRBJ1-2 | TRBV27 | . | CASSLSKTGRNYGYTF | TGTGCCAGCAGTTTGTCCAAGACAGGGAGGAACTATGGCTACACCTTC
TRBD1 | TRBJ1-1 | TRBV6-6 | . | CASSPDRGSDTEAFF | TGTGCCAGCAGTCCCGACAGGGGATCAGACACTGAAGCTTTCTTT
TRBD1 | TRBJ1-2 | TRBV15 | few | CATSRVDRGGYTF | TGTGCCACCAGCAGAGTTGACAGGGGTGGCTACACCTTC
. | TRBJ2-1 | TRBV6-6 | . | CASSPLRTFNEQFF | TGTGCCAGCAGTCCCCTCCGGACTTTCAATGAGCAGTTCTTC
. | TRBJ1-1 | TRBV15 | . | CATTAPGANTEAFF | TGTGCCACCACTGCGCCAGGGGCTAACACTGAAGCTTTCTTT
. | TRBJ1-1 | TRBV18 | . | CASSLGTRASNTEAFF | TGTGCCAGCTCACTTGGGACAAGAGCTTCGAACACTGAAGCTTTCTTT
TRBD1 | TRBJ1-1 | TRBV6-5 | . | CASSEDRTEAFF | TGTGCCAGCAGTGAGGACAGGACTGAAGCTTTCTTT
. | TRBJ1-3 | TRBV21-1 | . | CASVWAGGNTIYF | .
. | TRBJ2-2 | TRBV15 | . | CATSPPPEHGENTGELFF | TGTGCCACCAGCCCCCCTCCGGAACACGGAGAGAACACCGGGGAGCTGTTTTTT
. | TRBJ1-4 | TRBV10-3 | once | CAISENLYELFF | TGTGCCATCAGTGAGAATCTTTATGAACTGTTTTTT
. | TRBJ1-3 | TRBV7-2 | . | CASSLVGDIDSGNTIYF | TGTGCCAGCAGCTTAGTGGGAGACATCGACTCTGGAAACACCATATATTTT
. | TRBJ2-5 | TRBV5-1 | few | CASSREATQETQYF | TGCGCCAGCAGCAGAGAGGCGACCCAAGAGACCCAGTACTTC
. | TRBJ2-7 | TRBV28 | . | CAAGGIGGSYEQYF | TGTGCCGCAGGGGGGATCGGGGGCTCCTACGAGCAGTACTTC
TRBD2 | TRBJ2-2 | TRBV5-1 | . | CASSSTISGSTGELFF | TGCGCCAGCAGCTCAACGATTAGCGGGAGCACCGGGGAGCTGTTTTTT
. | TRBJ2-2 | TRBV2 | once | CASFWRENTGELFF | TGTGCCAGCTTTTGGCGGGAGAACACCGGGGAGCTGTTTTTT
. | TRBJ2-3 | TRBV27 | . | CASSFLAQGTDTQYF | TGTGCCAGCAGTTTTCTAGCTCAAGGTACAGATACGCAGTATTTT
TRBD2 | TRBJ2-7 | TRBV5-4 | . | CASSLARGGRGYEQYF | TGTGCCAGCAGCTTGGCCCGGGGCGGGAGAGGATACGAGCAGTACTTC
. | TRBJ2-7 | TRBV15 | . | CATSSRPKEIPYEQYF | TGTGCCACCAGCAGCCGCCCCAAAGAGATCCCCTACGAGCAGTACTTC
. | TRBJ2-1 | TRBV13 | few | CASTTLSRNEQFF | TGTGCCAGCACCACGTTGTCCCGGAATGAGCAGTTCTTC
TRBD1 | TRBJ2-7 | TRBV7-2 | once | CASSYLGTGPYEQYF | TGTGCCAGCAGCTACCTGGGGACAGGGCCCTACGAGCAGTACTTC
TRBD2 | TRBJ2-1 | TRBV6-6 | . | CASSRGLAGGDEQFF | TGTGCCAGCAGCCGTGGACTAGCGGGAGGGGATGAGCAGTTCTTC